The 18 T cell receptor beta chains in this list originate from one sample, sequenced in a study of T cell responses to AZD1222 COVID-19 vaccine. Here immunoSEQ multiplex PCR was the method, and the copy in TCRdb shows in-frame clones only, minus some. The sample lists over 90,000 clones, around nine tenths occurring once. The sequencing used peripheral blood, collected 28 days after the second AZD1222 dose. The receptors were sampled from an adult who received the AZD1222 COVID-19 vaccine.

The CDR3 DNA reads TGCAGCGTTGATGGGGTCGTCCAAAACAGCTACAATGAGCAGTTCTTC. This encodes CSVDGVVQNSYNEQFF. This sequence joins TRBV29-1 and TRBJ2-1; D is unresolved. CDR1 is SQVTM, CDR2 ANQGSEA, per germline. V was pared by 3 bases and J by 3 bases, with 18 bases between. The CDR3 contains 16 residues.

The CDR3 protein is CASSPQGYEQYF. The DNA of the CDR3 is TGTGCCAGCAGTCCACAGGGGTACGAGCAGTACTTC. The chain links TRBV27 to TRBJ2-7; 7 positions agree with TRBD1. This CDR3 spans 12 amino acids. Germline V lookup: CDR1 MNHEY, CDR2 SMNVEV (reference sequence). V lost 5 bases, J lost 4 bases, and 2 bases stayed unmatched.

V and J are TRBV20-1 and TRBJ2-1; D may be TRBD1 (5 bases). This CDR3 comprises 12 residues. Trimming cost V 3 bases and J 8 bases, with 11 bases left between them. Germline-derived CDR1 and CDR2 are DFQATT and SNEGSKA (reference sequence). This CDR3 is CSASIRVHEQFF. The CDR3 DNA reads TGCAGTGCTAGTATCAGGGTCCATGAGCAGTTCTTC.

The chain is built from TRBV5-4 and TRBJ1-2; 7 bases match TRBD1. Germline assignment: CDR1 SGHNT and CDR2 YYREEE (reference sequence). V was clipped by 4 bases and J by 4 bases; unmatched bases: 4. CDR3 length: 13 residues. CDR3 loop: CASSEYRGYGYTF. DNA of the CDR3: TGTGCCAGCAGCGAATACAGGGGCTATGGCTACACCTTC. The full variable domain, with the rest looked up from reference TRBV5-4 and TRBJ1-2, is ETGVTQSPTHLIKTRGQQVTLRCSSQSGHNTVSWYQQALGQGPQFIFQYYREEENGRGNFPPRFSGLQFPNYSSELNVNALELDDSALYLCASSEYRGYGYTFGSGTRLTVV.

This chain connects TRBV2 to TRBJ1-4, with 7 nucleotides matching TRBD1. CDR1 is SNHLY, CDR2 FYNNEI, per germline. The CDR3 spans 14 residues. V trimming: 4 bases; J trimming: 8 bases; junction bases outside the gene matches: 7. The CDR3 here is CASSVQGVGEKLFF. The DNA of the CDR3 is TGTGCCAGCAGTGTCCAGGGGGTAGGGGAAAAACTGTTTTTT.

The V and J genes are TRBV19 and TRBJ1-4; maybe TRBD1 (6 bases). Looked up from germline, CDR1 is LNHDA and CDR2 is SQIVND (reference sequence). The CDR3 has 12 amino acids. The CDR3 region has the DNA TGTGCAACCGGGAGGGGGATAGAAAAACTGTTTTTT. Protein sequence: CATGRGIEKLFF.

The rearrangement joins TRBV29-1 to TRBJ1-1; TRBD1 matches at 9 bases. This CDR3 spans 11 amino acids. CDR1 and CDR2 (germline): SQVTM, ANQGSEA. CDR3 protein: CGGQGYTEAFF. As DNA, the CDR3 is TGCGGCGGACAGGGGTACACTGAAGCTTTCTTT.

This clone was seen once. The genes are TRBV7-3 and TRBJ2-2; 14 bases are shared with TRBD2. The V segment lost 2 bases and the J segment 1 base; nucleotides outside the gene matches: 3. Germline V gene lookup returns CDR1 SGHTA and CDR2 FQGTGA. The CDR3 is 18 amino acids. The CDR3 loop is CASSLGLAGGRNTGELFF. In DNA form, the CDR3 reads TGTGCCAGCAGCTTAGGACTAGCGGGGGGTCGGAACACCGGGGAGCTGTTTTTT.

This clone was observed a few times. This chain uses TRBV2 with TRBJ1-2, with 7 positions matching TRBD1. Germline V lookup: CDR1 SNHLY, CDR2 FYNNEI. CDR3 size: 17 residues. Germline trimming cut 7 bases from V and 8 bases from J; bases unmatched to any gene: 22. The CDR3 nucleotides are TGTGCCAGCACTGATACCCGTCAGGGGGACCCTATGCGAGGCTACACCTTC. This sequence encodes CASTDTRQGDPMRGYTF.

This clone was seen only a few times. V gene TRBV6-1 combines with J gene TRBJ2-7, with 10 bases fitting TRBD1. Trimming took 3 bases from V and 12 from J; bases not matched to a gene: 8. The CDR3 contains 13 residues. Germline-derived CDR1 and CDR2 are MNHNS and SASEGT. In DNA, the CDR3 is TGTGCCAGCAGTGACCGGGACAGGGGCGGGCGGTACTTC. Translation gives CASSDRDRGGRYF.

This chain joins TRBV30 and TRBJ1-5; possibly TRBD1 for D (6 bases). Germline loops: CDR1 GTSNPN, CDR2 SVGIG (reference sequence). This CDR3 comprises 18 residues. V was cut by 3 bases and J by 4 bases, with 25 bases left in between. The CDR3 sequence is CAWSHRRSRYRENQPQHF. DNA for the CDR3: TGTGCCTGGAGCCACAGACGTAGCCGTTACAGGGAAAATCAGCCCCAGCATTTT.

This clone was detected only once. J is TRBJ1-2 and V is TRBV18; 10 bases are a match to TRBD1. Germline-derived CDR1 and CDR2 are KGHSH and LQKENI. The CDR3 length is 14 residues. Trimming took 3 bases from V and 8 from J; bases not matched to a gene: 6. The DNA for the CDR3 is TGTGCCAGCTCACCGGAGGGACAGGGGAAGGGCTACACCTTC. As protein: CASSPEGQGKGYTF.

The CDR3 DNA sequence: TGTGCCAGCAGCGTAGCGGGGGGGAAGAGCACAGATACGCAGTATTTT. It specifies CASSVAGGKSTDTQYF. J is TRBJ2-3 and V is TRBV9, with TRBD2 matching over 8 bases. CDR1 and CDR2 (germline): SGDLS, YYNGEE. The CDR3 contains 16 residues. Trimming cost V 0 bases and J 0 bases; bases outside gene matches: 3.

This chain joins TRBV27 and TRBJ1-1; 8 nucleotides align to TRBD1. This CDR3 region has 13 residues. CDR1 is MNHEY and CDR2 is SMNVEV in the germline V gene (reference sequence). Trimming took 6 bases from V and 4 from J; bases not matched to a gene: 4. The CDR3 is CASSFTGGTEAFF. CDR3 nucleotide sequence: TGTGCCAGCAGCTTCACAGGGGGCACTGAAGCTTTCTTT.

The chain couples TRBV9 to TRBJ2-7; D is perhaps TRBD2 (6 bases). The CDR3 covers 13 residues. Deletions cut 3 bases from V and 2 bases from J, with 9 bases between. CDR1 and CDR2 (germline): SGDLS, YYNGEE. The CDR3 region has the DNA TGTGCCAGCAGCGCGGGGGACCCCTACGAGCAGTACTTC. Residues: CASSAGDPYEQYF.

V and J are TRBV6-5 and TRBJ2-7, with 9 nucleotides matching TRBD1. From germline, CDR1 is MNHEY and CDR2 SVGAGI. This CDR3 comprises 14 residues. J lost 7 bases, V lost 11 bases, and 15 bases had no gene match. CDR3 protein: CAAMRDRDRGEQYF. The CDR3 nucleotides read TGTGCCGCAATGAGGGACAGGGACCGAGGGGAGCAGTACTTC.

This chain uses TRBV10-2 with TRBJ2-7, with D perhaps matching TRBD1 (6 bases). Looked up from germline, CDR1 is WSHSY and CDR2 is SAAADI. The CDR3 is made up of 13 amino acids. Trimming cost V 6 bases and J 5 bases, with 14 bases left between them. The CDR3 protein is CASSTGMYDEQYF. DNA for the CDR3: TGCGCCAGCAGCACAGGGATGTACGACGAGCAGTACTTC.

V is TRBV9 and J is TRBJ1-6; D ambiguous. Germline V lookup: CDR1 SGDLS, CDR2 YYNGEE. V lost 7 bases and J 7 bases, leaving 15 bases between the germline ends. The CDR3 loop spans 14 amino acids. Here the CDR3 reads CASQDGPENSPLHF. The CDR3 bases are TGTGCCAGCCAAGATGGGCCGGAAAATTCACCCCTCCACTTT.